This TCR beta chain comes out of a study of control samples from healthy donors and cancer patients (dated by TCRdb to 2020 to 2021). The library was obtained by the immunoSEQ multiplex PCR assay. TCRdb re-hosts the immuneACCESS table, in-frame sequences only. Its copies lack some clones; in the studies checked, an unresolved V gene accounts for under half of them, and the cause for the rest is not known. A total of 55,000 to 90,000 clones appear in this sample, approximately 87% of them only once. The ten largest clones take up over 25% of the sample. A note on this clone: It has no known antigen specificity. Per-nucleotide qualities are absent, and no much larger clonotype sits a single base away.

V loses 5 bases, J loses 1 base, and the germline ends lie 7 bases apart. From cysteine to phenylalanine, the CDR3 is 13 amino acids long. Just CDR3 DNA is preserved here, 39 bases in frame from base 1. The germline V gene sets CDR1 to KGHDR and CDR2 to SFDVKD. The rearrangement joined TRBV24-1 to TRBJ1-2; the D gene cannot be named for sure. This clonotype was sampled from a man aged 50-60 years in good health. Sequenced sample: blood. The base sequence is TGTGCCACCAGTGTAGAGGGTAACTATGGCTACACCTTC. Its product reads: CATSVEGNYGYTF.